A selection of T cell receptor beta chains follows, all from one sample in a study of cytomegalovirus exposure and HLA in healthy donors. The repertoire was sequenced with immunoSEQ multiplex PCR; TCRdb's copy has only in-frame clones and lacks some. The table lists around 99,000 clones, over 65% of them singletons. Sequenced input: PBMCs. The receptors originated from a man aged 40-49 years in good health and CMV-seronegative. The CDR3 runs from the conserved cysteine through the conserved F or W. The D gene is left open where the match is weak. Part of the rows lack a size; the others show once, few, many or a class for expanded clones.

j_call d_call clone_size v_call cdr3_nt cdr3_aa
TRBJ1-6 . few TRBV10-2 TGCGCCAGCAGGCCGGGACAAAATAATTCACCCCTCCACTTT CASRPGQNNSPLHF
TRBJ2-1 . . TRBV9 TGTGCCAGCAGCGTAGTTGGGGGCAGCTCCTACAATGAGCAGTTCTTC CASSVVGGSSYNEQFF
TRBJ1-6 TRBD1 . TRBV5-8 TGTGCCAGCAGGGACCGGACAGGGAGGACACCCCTCCACTTT CASRDRTGRTPLHF
TRBJ2-7 . . TRBV5-1 TGCGCCAGCAGTCAGAGACTGGGCTCCTACGAGCAGTACTTC CASSQRLGSYEQYF
TRBJ2-5 . . TRBV2 TGTGCCAGCAGTGATGGACTTAGCGGAGAGACCCAGTACTTC CASSDGLSGETQYF
TRBJ2-2 . . TRBV5-1 TGCGCCAGCAGCCCGGACAGCGGGGTGGCCGGGGAGCTGTTTTTT CASSPDSGVAGELFF
TRBJ2-7 . . TRBV19 TGTGCCAGTAGTATCTCCTCGTCGCGGGCCTCGTACGAGCAGTACTTC CASSISSSRASYEQYF
TRBJ1-5 TRBD1 . TRBV30 TGTGCCTGGAGTGTAAACAGGGGGAATCGTTGGGGCAATCAGCCCCAGCATTTT CAWSVNRGNRWGNQPQHF
TRBJ1-1 TRBD1 few TRBV30 TGTGCCTGGAGTGTAAGGAGACAGGGGTATCCGGACACTGAAGCTTTCTTT CAWSVRRQGYPDTEAFF
TRBJ2-3 . . TRBV19 TGTGCCAGTACCAACTCAGGGACAGATACGCAGTATTTT CASTNSGTDTQYF
TRBJ2-1 . . TRBV27 TGTGCCAGCAGTGCCGTGGGGGCAGGCTACAATGGGCAGTTCTTC CASSAVGAGYNGQFF
TRBJ2-7 . . TRBV5-1 TGCGCCAGCAGCTCTACGTTAGGCCAGCGCTACGAGCAGTACTTC CASSSTLGQRYEQYF
TRBJ1-5 TRBD1 . TRBV2 TGTGCCAGCACCGGGGACAGGGCTCAGCCCCAGCATTTT CASTGDRAQPQHF
TRBJ1-1 TRBD1 . TRBV30 TGTGCCTGGAGTGTACGTACAGGGGGCTTCACCACTGAAGCTTTCTTT CAWSVRTGGFTTEAFF
TRBJ2-1 TRBD2 once TRBV4-2 TGTGCCAGCAGCCAAGCTAGCGGGAGAGGAAATGAGCAGTTCTTC CASSQASGRGNEQFF
TRBJ1-1 . . TRBV6-6 TGTGCCAGCAGTTACGGGAAGGGGTACACTGAAGCTTTCTTT CASSYGKGYTEAFF
TRBJ2-1 . . TRBV5-1 TGCGCCAGCAGCTTGTCTTTAAACAATGAGCAGTTCTTC CASSLSLNNEQFF
TRBJ2-2 . . TRBV29-1 TGCAGCGGATCACTCGGACAGAAACACACCGGGGAGCTGTTTTTT CSGSLGQKHTGELFF
TRBJ2-3 TRBD1 few TRBV4-1 TGCGCCAGCAGTCGGACAGGGGGAAACACAGATACGCAGTATTTT CASSRTGGNTDTQYF
TRBJ2-5 TRBD2 . TRBV7-2 TGTGCCAGCACCCCCTGGGGGGGCCAAGAGACCCAGTACTTC CASTPWGGQETQYF
TRBJ2-7 . few TRBV19 TGTGCCAGTAGTAATCAAGCGGTCAGGGGCGAGCAGTACTTC CASSNQAVRGEQYF
TRBJ1-1 . few TRBV5-1 TGCGCCAGCAGCTTGGACAGCAGTGGTTCTGAAGCTTTCTTT CASSLDSSGSEAFF
TRBJ1-1 . . TRBV7-9 TGTGCCAGCAGCTTAGCAGGATTCTCACAGGGCACTGAAGCTTTCTTT CASSLAGFSQGTEAFF
TRBJ2-1 TRBD2 few TRBV29-1 TGCAGCGTTGAGGGACTAGCGGGGGTCTCTGAGCAGTTCTTC CSVEGLAGVSEQFF
TRBJ1-2 TRBD1 once TRBV5-1 TGCGCCAGCAGCCGGGACAGTTTCTATGGCTACACCTTC CASSRDSFYGYTF
TRBJ1-3 . . TRBV7-9 TGTGCCAGCGGCCCCTCTGGATCTAGCTCTGGAAACACCATATATTTT CASGPSGSSSGNTIYF
TRBJ1-4 TRBD1 . TRBV7-9 TGTGCCAGCAGCTTTTCAGGGGGAACAACTAATGAAAAACTGTTTTTT CASSFSGGTTNEKLFF
TRBJ2-4 . once TRBV20-1 TGCAGTGGGTTCCATCGAGACATTCAGTACTTC CSGFHRDIQYF
TRBJ2-3 TRBD1 . TRBV5-1 TGCGCCAGCAGCAGGACCGGGACAGTGGGAGATACGCAGTATTTT CASSRTGTVGDTQYF
TRBJ2-2 . . TRBV11-1 TGTGCCAGCAGCTTAGCAACAAGGCGGATCACCGGGGAGCTGTTTTTT CASSLATRRITGELFF
TRBJ2-3 TRBD2 . TRBV6-5 TGTGCCAGCAGTTTGCGTAGCGGGGGCCTCACAGATACGCAGTATTTT CASSLRSGGLTDTQYF